This passage covers 28 T cell receptor beta chains from one sample sequenced in a study of human T cells and chemical hapten exposure. TCRdb reprocessed the RACE reads via MiXCR and lists one record per CDR3 protein. The repertoire holds 150,000 to 200,000 distinct CDR3 sequences, with roughly 26% as singletons. Specified time point: patch test 3, about 24 weeks after DPC sensitization. Treatment reported: therapeutic diphenylcyclopropenone sensitization with weekly scalp DPC. The sequenced sample was whole blood, obtained in connection with sensitization to the hapten diphenylcyclopropenone (DPC). Receptors were obtained from a woman under 30 with alopecia areata. Some clones in this sample may be carry-over from other donors' samples.

V gene TRBV24-1 combines with J gene TRBJ1-2; the D gene is possibly TRBD1 (5 bases). The CDR3 covers 15 residues. Trimming took off 3 bases at V and 6 bases at J, with 16 bases between the two ends. Germline CDR1 and CDR2: KGHDR and SFDVKD. The CDR3 region has the DNA TGTGCCACCAGTGATCCGAGACAGCCTGGGGATGGCTACACCTTC. It is translated as CATSDPRQPGDGYTF.

J is TRBJ1-4 and V is TRBV10-3; a possible D gene is TRBD1 (5 bases). The length of the CDR3 is 14 residues. V lost 10 bases to trimming and J lost 4 bases, with 16 bases between them. CDR1 is ENHRY, CDR2 SYGVKD, per germline. The chain's CDR3 is CATGRTSGNEKLFF. The CDR3 region has the DNA TGTGCCACCGGGCGGACATCCGGTAATGAAAAACTGTTTTTT.

In its sample, this clonotype was seen many times. The rearrangement uses TRBV20-1 and TRBJ2-5; TRBD2 matches at 10 bases. CDR1 DFQATT and CDR2 SNEGSKA come from the germline V gene (reference sequence). With V trimmed by 1 base and J by 5 bases, 25 bases remained unmatched. This CDR3 spans 21 amino acids. The CDR3 bases are TGCAGTGCTAGAGGCGCTTCGGCAGGACTAGCGGTACAGGGGTTCCAGGAGACCCAGTACTTC. Translating it yields CSARGASAGLAVQGFQETQYF.

The chain carries TRBV12-3 or TRBV12-4 and TRBJ1-5, with a possible D match to TRBD1 (6 bases). The CDR3 contains 15 residues. Trimming cost V 6 bases and J 6 bases, with 18 bases left between them. DNA of the CDR3: TGTGCCAGCAGCCAAGGGGGGGCGGTCGGTCAGCCCCAGCATTTT. It translates to CASSQGGAVGQPQHF.

The rearrangement links TRBV3-1 to TRBJ2-1, with 12 bases lining up with TRBD2. The V and J ends lost 5 bases and 9 bases, in that order; junction bases with no gene match: 8. The CDR3 spans 15 residues. Germline CDR1 LGHDT, CDR2 YNNKEL (reference sequence). The CDR3 nucleotides are TGTGCCAGCAGCACCCGACTAGCGGGAGATCCTGAGCAGTTCTTC. It is translated as CASSTRLAGDPEQFF.

This clonotype came up a few times. The chain has TRBV12-3 or TRBV12-4 and TRBJ1-6; 9 positions agree with TRBD1. The trim removed 2 bases at V and 10 bases at J, leaving 6 bases unmatched. CDR3 size: 15 residues. The CDR3: CASSLTTGGQSPLHF. CDR3 bases: TGTGCCAGCAGTTTAACGACAGGGGGACAATCACCCCTCCACTTT.

This clonotype was detected a few times. This chain joins TRBV15 and TRBJ1-1; 7 bases are shared with TRBD1. CDR1 and CDR2 from the germline V gene are LNHNV and YYDKDF (reference sequence). The junction had 12 bases not matched to a gene; V was cut back by 2 bases and J by 9 bases. This CDR3 has 15 residues. The CDR3 DNA reads as TGTGCCACCAGCAGAACACAGGGGAACGTTGCGAAAGCTTTCTTT. This translates into CATSRTQGNVAKAFF.

The genes are TRBV20-1 and TRBJ2-3, with D possibly TRBD1 on 6 matching bases. CDR3 size: 13 residues. The germline gives CDR1 DFQATT, CDR2 SNEGSKA (reference sequence). V gave up 4 bases and J gave up 2 bases, with 10 bases separating them. CDR3 amino acids: CSATDRYTDTQYF. For the CDR3, the DNA is TGCAGTGCTACCGACAGGTACACAGATACGCAGTATTTT.

This rearrangement joins TRBV30 to TRBJ2-3; TRBD1 or TRBD2 may be the D gene (6 bases each). Looked up from germline, CDR1 is GTSNPN and CDR2 is SVGIG (reference sequence). Trimming removed 0 bases at V and 8 bases at J, with 9 bases between. This CDR3 is built from 12 residues. This CDR3 is CAWSVGGGTQYF. The CDR3 bases are TGTGCCTGGAGTGTAGGAGGGGGTACGCAGTATTTT.

The genes are TRBV29-1 and TRBJ2-1; 7 bases match TRBD2. V dropped 6 bases and J dropped 4; count of bases not matched to a gene: 9. Looked up from germline, CDR1 is SQVTM and CDR2 is ANQGSEA. CDR3 length: 14 residues. The chain's CDR3 is CSVAALATYNEQFF. In nucleotides, the CDR3 is TGCAGCGTCGCCGCACTAGCGACATACAATGAGCAGTTCTTC.

This clonotype was observed a handful of times. This chain connects TRBV4-1 to TRBJ1-5; D remains unclear. Trimming left V 1 base short and J 0 bases short, with 13 bases between. Germline CDR1 is MGHRA and CDR2 is YSYEKL. The CDR3 has 17 residues. The CDR3: CASSQVPRTFSNQPQHF. DNA of the CDR3: TGCGCCAGCAGCCAAGTGCCCCGGACGTTTAGCAATCAGCCCCAGCATTTT.

The V call is TRBV24-1, the J call TRBJ2-7; 15 positions match TRBD2. Trimming removed 4 bases from V and 4 bases from J; junction bases left unmatched: 4. CDR1 KGHDR and CDR2 SFDVKD come from the germline V gene. The CDR3 length is 16 residues. CDR3 nucleotide sequence: TGTGCCACCAGTGACCGGACTAGCGGGAGGGGTTACGAGCAGTACTTC. This encodes CATSDRTSGRGYEQYF.

J is TRBJ1-1 and V is TRBV29-1; D might be TRBD1 (6 bases). The CDR3 length is 13 residues. Germline lookup yields CDR1 SQVTM and CDR2 ANQGSEA. Between the trimmed V and J ends, which lost 5 bases and 5 bases, there was a span of 15 bases. CDR3 in amino acids: CSVRGAVGTEAFF. CDR3 DNA: TGCAGCGTTCGGGGGGCGGTAGGGACTGAAGCTTTCTTT.

This clonotype came up a few times. V gene TRBV5-1 combines with J gene TRBJ2-3; 7 bases align to TRBD1. There are 15 residues in the CDR3. V shed 4 bases and J 2 bases; nucleotides not matched to a gene: 7. The germline gives CDR1 SGHRS, CDR2 YFSETQ. The CDR3 here is CASSQGQTITDTQYF. CDR3 DNA sequence: TGCGCCAGCAGCCAGGGACAGACGATCACAGATACGCAGTATTTT. Supplemented by reference TRBV5-1 and TRBJ2-3, the full variable domain reads KAGVTQTPRYLIKTRGQQVTLSCSPISGHRSVSWYQQTPGQGLQFLFEYFSETQRNKGNFPGRFSGRQFSNSRSEMNVSTLELGDSALYLCASSQGQTITDTQYFGPGTRLTVL.

This clonotype has just a few counts. The genes are TRBV6-2 or TRBV6-3 and TRBJ2-3; D is possibly TRBD2 (5 bases). This CDR3 comprises 14 residues. V lost 7 bases to trimming and J lost 2 bases, with 13 bases between them. CDR1 and CDR2 from the germline V gene are MNHEY and SVGEGT. In DNA, the CDR3 is TGTGCCAGCACCTGGGGAGCCTACACAGATACGCAGTATTTT. It is translated as CASTWGAYTDTQYF.

There are a few counts of this clonotype. The rearrangement uses TRBV5-1 and TRBJ2-4, with D possibly matching TRBD2 (5 bases). Trimming took 4 bases from V and 10 from J, leaving 15 bases between them. CDR1 and CDR2 (germline): SGHRS, YFSETQ. The CDR3 covers 13 residues. The chain's CDR3 is CASSPRTPTIQYF. The CDR3 DNA is TGCGCCAGCAGCCCCAGGACTCCTACGATTCAGTACTTC.

This clonotype turned up a few times. The V and J genes are TRBV7-6 and TRBJ2-7; D perhaps matches TRBD2 (5 bases). Trimming stripped 5 bases from V and 4 bases from J, with 12 bases between. CDR1 is SGHVS and CDR2 is FNYEAQ in the germline V gene. The CDR3 is 13 amino acids. The CDR3 region is CASSPLPGYEQYF. The CDR3 region has the DNA TGTGCCAGCAGCCCCCTCCCGGGGTACGAGCAGTACTTC.

The table lists this clonotype with a few counts. The chain is built from TRBV4-3 and TRBJ2-5; no firm D call. V was shortened by 0 bases and J by 1 base, with 9 bases between the two germline ends. The CDR3 totals 15 residues. The germline V gene encodes CDR1 LGHNA and CDR2 YSLEER. CDR3 residues: CASSQDGTAQETQYF. The CDR3 nucleotides are TGCGCCAGCAGCCAAGATGGTACAGCCCAAGAGACCCAGTACTTC.

This clonotype was seen a few times. J is TRBJ2-1 and V is TRBV15, with a possible D match to TRBD2 (6 bases). The ends were cut back, 1 base at V and 7 bases at J, with 11 bases in the middle. CDR1 and CDR2 from the germline V gene are LNHNV and YYDKDF (reference sequence). This CDR3 is 14 amino acids long. CDR3 region: CATSRAGVGNEQFF. The CDR3 DNA sequence: TGTGCCACCAGCAGAGCGGGAGTCGGGAATGAGCAGTTCTTC.

In this sample, this clonotype turned up many times. A read error may account for a junction end that differs from germline. This rearrangement joins TRBV9 to TRBJ1-5; maybe TRBD1 (5 bases). The CDR3 totals 13 residues. Germline V CDR1 and CDR2: SGDLS, YYNGEE. CDR3 sequence reads: CASSGGSNQPQHF. CDR3 DNA sequence: TGCGCCAGCAGTGGGGGTAGCAATCAGCCCCAGCATTTT. The whole variable domain, filled in from reference TRBV9 and TRBJ1-5, reads DSGVTQTPKHLITATGQRVTLRCSPRSGDLSVYWYQQSLDQGLQFLIQYYNGEERAKGNILERFSAQQFPDLHSELNLSSLELGDSALYFCASSGGSNQPQHFGDGTRLSIL.

This clonotype showed up many times. This chain links TRBV7-9 with TRBJ2-5, with D perhaps TRBD1 (6 bases). V was cut by 6 bases and J by 4 bases, with 12 bases left in between. This CDR3 is built from 13 residues. CDR1 is SEHNR, CDR2 FQNEAQ, per germline (reference sequence). The CDR3 DNA reads as TGTGCCAGCAGAAGTAAGGACAGAGAGACCCAGTACTTC. This gives the protein CASRSKDRETQYF. The variable domain in full, completed from reference TRBV7-9 and TRBJ2-5, reads DTGVSQNPRHKITKRGQNVTFRCDPISEHNRLYWYRQTLGQGPEFLTYFQNEAQLEKSRLLSDRFSAERPKGSFSTLEIQRTEQGDSAMYLCASRSKDRETQYFGPGTRLLVL.

This chain uses TRBV16 with TRBJ1-2; the D is unclear. Per germline, CDR1 KGHSY and CDR2 FQNENV. This CDR3 is 14 amino acids long. Between the trimmed V and J ends, which lost 0 bases and 4 bases, there was a span of 9 bases. Here the CDR3 DNA reads TGTGCCAGCAGCCAATCAAAGAGGAGCTATGGCTACACCTTC. This translates into CASSQSKRSYGYTF.

The chain employs TRBV7-9 and TRBJ1-5, with no clear D. Trimming removed 8 bases at V and 0 bases at J, with 5 bases between. Germline lookup yields CDR1 SEHNR and CDR2 FQNEAQ (reference sequence). The CDR3 extends over 12 amino acids. CDR3 protein: CASGDSNQPQHF. The CDR3 nucleotides read TGTGCCAGCGGAGATAGCAATCAGCCCCAGCATTTT.

Ten or more counts support this clonotype. The chain employs TRBV28 and TRBJ1-5; 8 nucleotides align to TRBD1. The CDR3 extends over 17 amino acids. The germline V gene encodes CDR1 MDHEN and CDR2 SYDVKM. V was clipped by 7 bases and J by 2 bases; unmatched bases: 13. This CDR3 reads CASTRAEGQVGNQPQHF. The CDR3 DNA reads as TGTGCCAGCACCCGAGCCGAGGGACAGGTGGGCAATCAGCCCCAGCATTTT.

This chain uses TRBV9 with TRBJ1-1; D ambiguous. This CDR3 has 13 amino acids. Germline V gene lookup returns CDR1 SGDLS and CDR2 YYNGEE. V lost 4 bases, J lost 6 bases, and 13 bases lay in between. Here the CDR3 reads CASSPSGVPEAFF. The DNA of the CDR3 is TGTGCCAGCAGCCCTTCTGGGGTCCCTGAAGCTTTCTTT.

This clonotype has more than one count but fewer than ten. The rearrangement joins TRBV7-2 to TRBJ2-7, with a possible D match to TRBD2 (5 bases). This CDR3 region has 14 residues. The germline V and J ends were trimmed by 5 bases and 3 bases, with 14 bases remaining between them. CDR1 is SGHTA, CDR2 FQGNSA, per germline. The CDR3 sequence: CASSPRTGFYEQYF. As DNA, the CDR3 is TGTGCCAGCAGCCCCCGGACTGGTTTCTACGAGCAGTACTTC.

The genes are TRBV19 and TRBJ1-5, with D tentatively TRBD1 (6 bases). V lost 4 bases, J lost 7 bases, and 8 bases lay in between. The CDR3 spans 12 residues. Germline CDR1 reads LNHDA; CDR2 reads SQIVND (reference sequence). The chain's CDR3 is CASSNRAQPQHF. The DNA for the CDR3 is TGTGCCAGTAGTAACAGGGCCCAGCCCCAGCATTTT. The complete variable domain, with remaining parts taken from reference TRBV19 and TRBJ1-5, reads DGGITQSPKYLFRKEGQNVTLSCEQNLNHDAMYWYRQDPGQGLRLIYYSQIVNDFQKGDIAEGYSVSREKKESFPLTVTSAQKNPTAFYLCASSNRAQPQHFGDGTRLSIL.

The chain joins TRBV15 to TRBJ2-3; D is perhaps TRBD1 (6 bases). This CDR3 comprises 17 residues. Trimming left V 5 bases short and J 3 bases short, with 21 bases between. From germline, CDR1 is LNHNV and CDR2 YYDKDF (reference sequence). The CDR3 spells CATSPQSRRGGTDTQYF. The CDR3 nucleotides are TGTGCCACCAGCCCCCAAAGTCGCAGGGGTGGGACAGATACGCAGTATTTT.